The 12 T cell receptor beta chains listed next were all sequenced from one sample in a study of response to subunit inactivated influenza vaccine. TCRdb reprocessed the RT-PCR reads via MiXCR and lists one record per CDR3 protein. The sample has roughly 570,000 distinct CDR3 sequences, 14% seen once; the top ten hold approximately 12%. The sequences come from PBMCs from blood, collected 11 to 12 days after vaccination. All receptors derive from a man between 45 and 60 years old who received an inactivated influenza vaccine.

V gene TRBV20-1 combines with J gene TRBJ2-1, with unresolved D. Germline V gene lookup returns CDR1 DFQATT and CDR2 SNEGSKA (reference sequence). This CDR3 region has 14 residues. V gave up 5 bases and J gave up 0 bases, with 11 bases separating them. Written as DNA, the CDR3 is TGCAGTGCTGGACCGCTAAGCTCCTACAATGAGCAGTTCTTC. It translates to CSAGPLSSYNEQFF.

This clonotype was counted a few times. The genes are TRBV28 and TRBJ2-7; D not certain. The V gene lost 5 bases and the J gene lost 3 bases, with 17 bases spanning the gap. Germline-derived CDR1 and CDR2 are MDHEN and SYDVKM. The length of the CDR3 is 15 residues. This chain's CDR3 is CASSHPRAPSYEQYF. In DNA, the CDR3 is TGTGCCAGCAGTCATCCTAGGGCCCCGAGCTACGAGCAGTACTTC.

The chain couples TRBV10-3 to TRBJ1-1, with 7 bases fitting TRBD1. This CDR3 region has 12 residues. After removal of 10 bases from V and 4 bases from J, the junction contained 6 bases not matched to a gene. Germline-derived CDR1 and CDR2 are ENHRY and SYGVKD. The CDR3 sequence: CATTGVSTEAFF. In nucleotides, the CDR3 is TGTGCCACCACAGGGGTGTCCACTGAAGCTTTCTTT.

This clonotype has at least ten counts. This sequence joins TRBV20-1 and TRBJ1-1; D remains unclear. Trimming removed 1 base from V and 0 bases from J, with 9 bases in between. Germline assignment: CDR1 DFQATT and CDR2 SNEGSKA (reference sequence). This CDR3 region has 14 residues. The CDR3 DNA follows: TGCAGTGCTAGAGTGAAGGGTTTGAACACTGAAGCTTTCTTT. The encoded protein is CSARVKGLNTEAFF.

This clonotype has more than one count but fewer than ten. J is TRBJ2-7 and V is TRBV10-3; TRBD1 aligns across 9 bases. The V and J ends lost 2 bases and 0 bases, in that order; junction bases with no gene match: 11. CDR1 is ENHRY and CDR2 is SYGVKD in the germline V gene. This CDR3 region has 18 residues. The CDR3 spells CAISETQYRQGVSYEQYF. The DNA for the CDR3 is TGTGCCATCAGTGAGACCCAATATCGACAGGGGGTCTCCTACGAGCAGTACTTC.

The rearrangement links TRBV5-5 to TRBJ2-5, with 9 bases identical to TRBD1. Germline trimming cut 2 bases from V and 3 bases from J; bases unmatched to any gene: 5. The CDR3 is made up of 15 amino acids. The germline gives CDR1 SGHKS, CDR2 YYEKEE (reference sequence). CDR3 sequence reads: CASSFRGDREETQYF. The CDR3 DNA follows: TGTGCCAGCAGCTTCCGGGGGGACAGGGAAGAGACCCAGTACTTC.

This clonotype was observed many times. The J gene is TRBJ2-5, the V gene TRBV7-2; no definite D call. This CDR3 has 13 residues. The V gene lost 3 bases and the J gene lost 2 bases, with 7 bases spanning the gap. Per germline, CDR1 SGHTA and CDR2 FQGNSA. CDR3 region: CASSFSSQETQYF. For the CDR3, the DNA is TGTGCCAGCAGCTTTAGTTCGCAAGAGACCCAGTACTTC.

This clonotype turned up a few times. The chain recombines TRBV2 with TRBJ2-1; D is perhaps TRBD1 (5 bases). CDR1 and CDR2 from the germline V gene are SNHLY and FYNNEI. V shed 5 bases and J shed 4 bases, with 15 bases lying between them. The CDR3 totals 15 residues. The CDR3 DNA is TGTGCCAGCAGTATCTCTTTTACAGGTTACAATGAGCAGTTCTTC. It translates to CASSISFTGYNEQFF.

CDR3 sequence (DNA): TGTGCCAGCAGCTTTGGGTTTCCTGAAAAACTGTTTTTT. It translates to CASSFGFPEKLFF. The rearrangement joins TRBV7-9 to TRBJ1-4, with D hard to call. Germline CDR1 reads SEHNR; CDR2 reads FQNEAQ (reference sequence). V lost 3 bases and J 7 bases, leaving 9 bases between the germline ends. The CDR3 is 13 amino acids.

This chain links TRBV10-3 with TRBJ2-1; TRBD1 might be the D (5 bases). Trimming took 0 bases from V and 2 from J, leaving 8 bases between them. The CDR3 sequence is 15 residues long. Germline CDR1 is ENHRY and CDR2 is SYGVKD. The CDR3 reads CAISESTGPYNEQFF. Here the CDR3 DNA reads TGTGCCATCAGTGAGTCAACAGGTCCCTACAATGAGCAGTTCTTC.

In this sample, this clonotype turned up a few times. The chain is built from TRBV2 and TRBJ2-6; unclear D gene. The CDR3 spans 16 residues. Trimming left V 4 bases short and J 3 bases short, with 13 bases between. Germline V gene sequence: CDR1 SNHLY, CDR2 FYNNEI. The CDR3 here is CASSVGAFRGANVLTF. Written as DNA, the CDR3 is TGTGCCAGCAGTGTAGGAGCGTTTCGTGGGGCCAACGTCCTGACTTTC.

This chain joins TRBV28 and TRBJ1-6; D unclear. CDR1 is MDHEN, CDR2 SYDVKM, per germline. V dropped 7 bases and J dropped 6 bases, with 16 bases sitting between them. CDR3 length: 15 amino acids. Here the CDR3 DNA reads TGTGCCAGCACCCCGAGCAGGACTTTTAATTCACCCCTCCACTTT. This codes for CASTPSRTFNSPLHF.